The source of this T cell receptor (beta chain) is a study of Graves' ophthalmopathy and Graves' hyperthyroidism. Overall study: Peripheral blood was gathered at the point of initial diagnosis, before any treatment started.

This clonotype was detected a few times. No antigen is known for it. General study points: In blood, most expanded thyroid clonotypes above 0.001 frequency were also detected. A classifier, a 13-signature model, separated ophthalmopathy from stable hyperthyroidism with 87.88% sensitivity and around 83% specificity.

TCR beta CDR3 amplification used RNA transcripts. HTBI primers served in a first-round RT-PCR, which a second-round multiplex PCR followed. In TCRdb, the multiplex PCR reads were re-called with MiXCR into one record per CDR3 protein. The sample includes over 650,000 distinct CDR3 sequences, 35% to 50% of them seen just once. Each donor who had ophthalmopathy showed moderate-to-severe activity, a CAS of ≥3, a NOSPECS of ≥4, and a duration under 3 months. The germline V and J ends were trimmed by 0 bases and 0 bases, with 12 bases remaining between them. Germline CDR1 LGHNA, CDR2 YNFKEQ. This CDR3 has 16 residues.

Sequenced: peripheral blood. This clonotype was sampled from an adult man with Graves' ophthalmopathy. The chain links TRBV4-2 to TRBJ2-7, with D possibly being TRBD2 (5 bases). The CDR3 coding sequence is TGTGCCAGCAGCCAAGATACTAGGCCCAACTCCTACGAGCAGTACTTC. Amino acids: CASSQDTRPNSYEQYF.